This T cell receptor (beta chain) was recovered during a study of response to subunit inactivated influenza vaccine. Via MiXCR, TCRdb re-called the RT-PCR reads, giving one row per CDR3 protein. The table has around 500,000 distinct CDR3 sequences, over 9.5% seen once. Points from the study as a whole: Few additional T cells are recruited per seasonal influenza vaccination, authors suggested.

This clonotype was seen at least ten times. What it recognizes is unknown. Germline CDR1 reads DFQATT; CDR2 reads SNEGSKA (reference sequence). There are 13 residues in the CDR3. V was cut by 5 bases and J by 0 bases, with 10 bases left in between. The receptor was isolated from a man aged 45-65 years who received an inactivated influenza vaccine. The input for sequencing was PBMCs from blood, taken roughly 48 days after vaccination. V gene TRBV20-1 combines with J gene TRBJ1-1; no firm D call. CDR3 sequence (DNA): TGCAGTGCTGAGGACTCGATGAACACTGAAGCTTTCTTT. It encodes CSAEDSMNTEAFF.